This T cell receptor beta chain comes out of a study of T-cell reconstitution after alpha-beta-depleted transplantation in children. This clonotype was recorded many times. Its antigen is not known. There are 16 residues in the CDR3. Germline lookup yields CDR1 DFQATT and CDR2 SNEGSKA (reference sequence). V lost 0 bases to trimming and J lost 4 bases; unmatched junction nucleotides: 11. General observations from the study: Reportedly, roughly two months post-transplant, alpha-beta T cells arose from several hundred expanded graft clones. T-cell counts and diversity at one year post-transplant came mainly from newly produced T cells. Surviving recipient cells, namely T cells and thymic progenitors, were the source of high day-60 TCRbeta diversity in some patients.

The TCRbeta library was prepared with unique molecular identifiers. Using its own MiXCR run on the PCR reads, TCRdb lists one record per CDR3 protein. This repertoire shows under 300,000 distinct CDR3 sequences, around a tenth found once; its top ten account for around a quarter. This rearrangement joins TRBV20-1 to TRBJ1-2, with TRBD1 matching 7 bases. The source is a male patient between 2 and 10 years old who had a stem cell transplant for chronic granulomatous disease, so the T cells may come from the graft donor. Source: peripheral blood, taken 180 days after TCRalphabeta/CD19-depleted stem cell transplant. This CDR3 reads CSARDFYRGVGYGYTF. CDR3 nucleotide sequence: TGCAGTGCTAGAGATTTTTACAGGGGCGTAGGCTATGGCTACACCTTC.